The rows below give T cell receptor beta chains drawn from one sample of a study of early stage breast cancer tumors. Repertoires were generated with immunoSEQ multiplex PCR, while TCRdb's copy carries only in-frame clones and drops some. The table records roughly 30,000 clones, over 70% of them present only once. Material: breast tumor tissue. These receptor sequences come from a person in their thirties with breast cancer. Each CDR3 is given with its conserved first and last residue. The order of the fields is D gene, V gene, clone size, J gene, CDR3 DNA, CDR3 protein. A D gene is named only where the DNA matches it firmly. Only part of the rows carry a size: once, few, many, or a class if the clone is expanded.

>TRBD2|TRBV19|once|TRBJ2-7
TGTGCCAGTAGAACCGGACTAGCGGGAGGTAACGAGCAGTACTTC
CASRTGLAGGNEQYF
>.|TRBV7-9|.|TRBJ1-2
TGTGCCAGCAGCTCTTCCTTGGACTATGGCTACACCTTC
CASSSSLDYGYTF
>.|TRBV19|once|TRBJ1-3
TGTGCCAGTAGTTTACAGGGCCAATCTGGAAACACCATATATTTT
CASSLQGQSGNTIYF
>TRBD1|TRBV30|.|TRBJ2-6
TGTGCCTGGAGTGGACAGGGCGCCCTTTTTTTTATCTCTGGGGCCAACGTCCTGACTTTC
CAWSGQGALFFISGANVLTF
>.|TRBV5-8|once|TRBJ2-2
TGTGCCAGCAGCTCAACTTACACCGGGGAGCTGTTTTTT
CASSSTYTGELFF
>TRBD2|TRBV10-1|few|TRBJ2-2
TGCGCCAGCAGTCGCGGGACTAGCGGCACCGGGGAGCTGTTTTTT
CASSRGTSGTGELFF
>.|TRBV12-5|.|TRBJ1-5
TGTGCTAGTGGTTCGGGTCAGCCCCAGCATTTT
CASGSGQPQHF
>TRBD1|TRBV28|.|TRBJ1-5
TGTGCCAGCAGTTTAGAGGGGGCGCCGGTTCAGCCCCAGCATTTT
CASSLEGAPVQPQHF
>.|TRBV2|.|TRBJ1-5
TGTGCCAGCAGTACGGGGTACAATCAGCCCCAGCATTTT
CASSTGYNQPQHF
>TRBD2|TRBV5-1|once|TRBJ2-3
TGCGCCAGCAGCCCCTCGGGACTAGCGGGAGGGGTGCCTCAGGGGTCCACAGATACGCAGTATTTT
CASSPSGLAGGVPQGSTDTQYF
>TRBD2|TRBV15|once|TRBJ2-7
TGTGCCACCAGCAGTCTAGCGGGAGGGCTGAACGAGCAGTACTTC
CATSSLAGGLNEQYF
>.|TRBV7-8|.|TRBJ2-5
.
CASSPVTSGSFLETQYF
>.|TRBV10-3|.|TRBJ1-1
TGTGCCATCAGGGATACAGGGCGTCCTGAAGCTTTCTTT
CAIRDTGRPEAFF
>TRBD1|TRBV29-1|.|TRBJ1-2
TGCAGCGTTGTTAGGGACAGGGGATATACCTTC
CSVVRDRGYTF
>.|TRBV9|once|TRBJ2-3
TGTGCCAGCAGCGGGGGCTCAGCAGATACGCAGTATTTT
CASSGGSADTQYF
>TRBD2|TRBV4-1|.|TRBJ2-1
TGCGCCAGCAGCCAAGATTACGCATTAGCTAGCGGACGCTCCTACAATGAGCAGTTCTTC
CASSQDYALASGRSYNEQFF
>.|TRBV18|once|TRBJ2-1
TGTGCCAGCTCCTTTCGGGGACATGAGCAGTTCTTC
CASSFRGHEQFF
>.|TRBV7-6|.|TRBJ1-6
TGTGCCAGCGGGACTGTGAATTCACCCCTCCACTTT
CASGTVNSPLHF
>.|TRBV19|.|TRBJ1-5
TGTGCCAGTAGTAAGGGGGATCAGCCCCAGCATTTT
CASSKGDQPQHF
>TRBD2|TRBV15|.|TRBJ2-1
TGTGCCACCAAAACTAGCGGGAGTGGTAATGAGCAGTTCTTC
CATKTSGSGNEQFF
>.|TRBV29-1|.|TRBJ1-1
TGCAGCGTTGTGGACACCCCTAGGAACACTGAAGCTTTCTTT
CSVVDTPRNTEAFF
>TRBD2|TRBV18|.|TRBJ2-3
TGTGCCAGCTCACCACCGGGCGCAGGACTAGCGTTGGTTGATACGCAGTATTTT
CASSPPGAGLALVDTQYF
>.|TRBV4-2|.|TRBJ2-2
TGTGCCAGCAGCTTGGCGCAGCATCGTATCGGGGAGCTGTTTTTT
CASSLAQHRIGELFF
>.|TRBV19|few|TRBJ1-2
TGTGCCAGTAGTACCACCCACGGCCGGGGGCGAGGACTTGGCTACACCTTC
CASSTTHGRGRGLGYTF
>.|TRBV19|.|TRBJ2-3
TGTGCCAGTAGGGGGTCTACGGCAGATACGCAGTATTTT
CASRGSTADTQYF
>TRBD2|TRBV7-3|few|TRBJ2-1
TGTGCCAGCAGGAGGGGACGCGGGAGCTCCTACAATGAGCAGTTCTTC
CASRRGRGSSYNEQFF
>TRBD2|TRBV7-3|medium-sized|TRBJ2-1
TGTGCCAGCAGCTTCACTAGCGGGCCTTACAATGAGCAGTTCTTC
CASSFTSGPYNEQFF
>.|TRBV4-1|few|TRBJ2-7
TGCGCCAGCAGCCAAGACAGGGTGGAATACTACGAGCAGTACTTC
CASSQDRVEYYEQYF